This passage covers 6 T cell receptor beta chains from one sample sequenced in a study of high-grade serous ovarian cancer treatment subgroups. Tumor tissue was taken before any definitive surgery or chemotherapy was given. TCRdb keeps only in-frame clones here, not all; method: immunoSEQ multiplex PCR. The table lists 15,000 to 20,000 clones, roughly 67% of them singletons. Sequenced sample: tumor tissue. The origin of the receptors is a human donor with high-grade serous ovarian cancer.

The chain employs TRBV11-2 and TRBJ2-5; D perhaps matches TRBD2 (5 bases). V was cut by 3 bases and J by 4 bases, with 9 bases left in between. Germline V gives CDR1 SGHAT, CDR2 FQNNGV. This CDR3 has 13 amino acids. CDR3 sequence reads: CASSFGLAETQYF. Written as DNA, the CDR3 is TGTGCCAGCAGCTTCGGGCTAGCAGAGACCCAGTACTTC.

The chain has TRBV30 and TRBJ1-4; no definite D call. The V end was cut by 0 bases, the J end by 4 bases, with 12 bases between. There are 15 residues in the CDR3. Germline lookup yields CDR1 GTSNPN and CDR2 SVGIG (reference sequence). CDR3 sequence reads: CAWSVGSGVNEKLFF. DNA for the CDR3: TGTGCCTGGAGTGTCGGGTCCGGGGTTAATGAAAAACTGTTTTTT.

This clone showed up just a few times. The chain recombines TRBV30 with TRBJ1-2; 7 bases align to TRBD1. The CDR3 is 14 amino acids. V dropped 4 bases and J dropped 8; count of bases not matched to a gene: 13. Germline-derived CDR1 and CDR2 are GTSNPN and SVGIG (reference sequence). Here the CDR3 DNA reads TGTGCCTGGACCTGGACAGGCGACCTTATGGGCTACACCTTC. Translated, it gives CAWTWTGDLMGYTF.

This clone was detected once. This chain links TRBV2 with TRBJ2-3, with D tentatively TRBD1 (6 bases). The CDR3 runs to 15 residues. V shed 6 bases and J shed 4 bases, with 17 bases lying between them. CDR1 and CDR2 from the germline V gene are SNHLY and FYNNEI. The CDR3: CASRGQFGRADTQYF. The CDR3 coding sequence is TGTGCCAGCAGGGGACAATTTGGGAGAGCAGATACGCAGTATTTT. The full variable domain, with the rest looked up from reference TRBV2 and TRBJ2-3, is EPEVTQTPSHQVTQMGQEVILRCVPISNHLYFYWYRQILGQKVEFLVSFYNNEISEKSEIFDDQFSVERPDGSNFTLKIRSTKLEDSAMYFCASRGQFGRADTQYFGPGTRLTVL.

Here the CDR3 DNA reads TGTGCCAGCAGTTCGTACAGGCAGCTAGCCAAAAACATTCAGTACTTC. Protein sequence: CASSSYRQLAKNIQYF. The gene calls are TRBV27 and TRBJ2-4; D is possibly TRBD1 (5 bases). Per the germline V gene, CDR1 is MNHEY and CDR2 is SMNVEV (reference sequence). The CDR3 length is 16 residues. Between the trimmed V and J ends, which lost 4 bases and 0 bases, there was a span of 13 bases.

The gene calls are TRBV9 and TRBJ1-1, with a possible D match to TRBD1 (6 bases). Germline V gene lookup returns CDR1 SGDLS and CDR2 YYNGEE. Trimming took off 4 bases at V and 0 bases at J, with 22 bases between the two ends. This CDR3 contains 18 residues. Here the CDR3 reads CASSHGGGRNPMNTEAFF. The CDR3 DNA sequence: TGTGCCAGCAGCCACGGGGGGGGGCGGAATCCCATGAACACTGAAGCTTTCTTT. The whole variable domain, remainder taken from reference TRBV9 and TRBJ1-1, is DSGVTQTPKHLITATGQRVTLRCSPRSGDLSVYWYQQSLDQGLQFLIQYYNGEERAKGNILERFSAQQFPDLHSELNLSSLELGDSALYFCASSHGGGRNPMNTEAFFGQGTRLTVV.